Shown below are 16 T cell receptor beta chains from a single sample sequenced in a study of control samples from healthy donors and cancer patients. Sequencing used immunoSEQ multiplex PCR; TCRdb keeps in-frame clones, though not all of them. The table has around 100,000 clones, roughly 94% seen once. Specimen: blood. These receptors were collected from a young woman in good health.

The genes are TRBV11-3 and TRBJ2-2; the match to TRBD2 covers 9 bases. The J segment lost 7 bases and the V segment lost 8 bases, leaving 14 bases of the junction unmatched. Germline V lookup: CDR1 SGHNT, CDR2 YENEEA. This CDR3 is 16 amino acids long. CDR3 sequence (DNA): TGTGCCAGCTTTCCGGGTGCGGGAGGGCCGGGCGGGGAGCTGTTTTTT. This translates into CASFPGAGGPGGELFF.

V and J are TRBV10-3 and TRBJ1-4, with D perhaps matching TRBD1 (6 bases). The CDR3 consists of 12 residues. Germline V CDR1 and CDR2: ENHRY, SYGVKD. Here the CDR3 DNA reads TGTGCATCCGGGACATCTAATGAAAAACTGTTTTTT. Protein: CASGTSNEKLFF.

J is TRBJ2-5 and V is TRBV7-9; perhaps TRBD1 as D (5 bases). Germline CDR1 SEHNR, CDR2 FQNEAQ (reference sequence). The CDR3 covers 14 residues. Deletions cut 8 bases from V and 5 bases from J, with 18 bases between. This chain's CDR3 is CASVRVPGWETQYF. The CDR3 DNA reads as TGTGCCAGCGTTCGAGTCCCAGGGTGGGAGACCCAGTACTTC.

This clone was detected once. The rearrangement joins TRBV9 to TRBJ2-1; 9 positions match TRBD2. The junction had 5 bases not matched to a gene; V was cut back by 0 bases and J by 7 bases. The CDR3 sequence is 15 residues long. Germline CDR1 reads SGDLS; CDR2 reads YYNGEE. The chain's CDR3 is CASSVGASGDNEQFF. CDR3 bases: TGTGCCAGCAGCGTAGGGGCTAGCGGGGATAATGAGCAGTTCTTC.

The rearrangement uses TRBV7-9 and TRBJ2-5; 7 bases line up with TRBD1. From germline, CDR1 is SEHNR and CDR2 FQNEAQ (reference sequence). The CDR3 runs 13 residues. V was clipped by 7 bases and J by 4 bases; unmatched bases: 6. Written as DNA, the CDR3 is TGTGCCAGCAACCGACAGGGTTTAGAGACCCAGTACTTC. This gives the protein CASNRQGLETQYF.

This sequence joins TRBV6-2 or TRBV6-3 and TRBJ1-1; a weak D match, TRBD1 (5 bases). Per germline, CDR1 MNHEY and CDR2 SVGEGT. The CDR3 runs to 15 residues. Trimming pared 4 bases from V and 4 bases from J, leaving 16 bases between. The CDR3 loop is CASSSSEQGPTEAFF. The CDR3 DNA is TGTGCCAGCAGTTCGTCCGAGCAGGGCCCCACTGAAGCTTTCTTT.

DNA of the CDR3: TGTGCCAGCTCACCCCTTGGCAGGGGAACCAATGAGCAGTTCTTC. Amino acids: CASSPLGRGTNEQFF. The V gene is TRBV18, the J gene TRBJ2-1; TRBD1 might be the D (6 bases). Germline V CDR1 and CDR2: KGHSH, LQKENI. V shed 3 bases and J shed 6 bases, with 15 bases lying between them. CDR3 size: 15 residues.

The J gene is TRBJ1-2, the V gene TRBV6-5, with D hard to call. Trimming shortened V by 0 bases and J by 8 bases, and 10 bases separated the two germline ends. This CDR3 region has 13 residues. The germline V gene encodes CDR1 MNHEY and CDR2 SVGAGI. CDR3 DNA: TGTGCCAGCAGTTACTCTGGGAGGGTGGGCTACACCTTC. This translates into CASSYSGRVGYTF.

This clone was found once. The V gene is TRBV24-1, the J gene TRBJ2-7; D possibly corresponds to TRBD2 (6 bases). V gave up 6 bases and J gave up 6 bases, with 11 bases separating them. The germline V gene encodes CDR1 KGHDR and CDR2 SFDVKD. The CDR3 is 12 amino acids. The CDR3 coding sequence is TGTGCCACCAGTAAGGGACTGAGCGAGCAGTACTTC. This gives the protein CATSKGLSEQYF.

The chain joins TRBV6-6 to TRBJ1-1; no definite D call. The V gene's germline CDR1 is MNHNY and CDR2 SVGAGI (reference sequence). V was cut by 0 bases and J by 0 bases, with 8 bases left in between. The length of the CDR3 is 15 residues. Written as DNA, the CDR3 is TGTGCCAGCAGTTACTCGCGGACTCTGAACACTGAAGCTTTCTTT. Translating gives CASSYSRTLNTEAFF.

V usage is TRBV7-8 and J usage is TRBJ1-2; D uncertain. The V and J ends lost 5 bases and 0 bases respectively, with 10 bases between them. CDR3 length: 14 residues. Per the germline V gene, CDR1 is SGHVS and CDR2 is FQNEAQ. CDR3 sequence (DNA): TGTGCCAGCAGCGTAGTGGTAGCTAACTATGGCTACACCTTC. Translated: CASSVVVANYGYTF.

This clone is categorized as medium-sized (0.01 to 0.1%). This chain uses TRBV4-2 with TRBJ1-1, with D perhaps matching TRBD1 (5 bases). The germline gives CDR1 LGHNA, CDR2 YNFKEQ. The length of the CDR3 is 13 residues. V was clipped by 3 bases and J by 5 bases, with 10 bases between them. This chain's CDR3 is CASSHLKGTEAFF. Here the CDR3 DNA reads TGTGCCAGCAGCCATCTGAAGGGGACTGAAGCTTTCTTT.

The chain recombines TRBV6-2 or TRBV6-3 with TRBJ2-5; a weak D match, TRBD1 (5 bases). This CDR3 comprises 16 residues. CDR1 MNHEY and CDR2 SVGEGT come from the germline V gene. V lost 2 bases to trimming and J lost 3 bases, with 16 bases between them. The CDR3: CASSYPTIDREETQYF. The CDR3 nucleotides read TGTGCCAGCAGTTACCCAACAATCGACAGAGAAGAGACCCAGTACTTC.

The V gene is TRBV2, the J gene TRBJ1-2; no clear D gene. CDR1 is SNHLY, CDR2 FYNNEI, per germline. Between the trimmed V and J ends, which lost 6 bases and 7 bases, there was a span of 15 bases. The CDR3 is 13 residues long. The CDR3 DNA sequence: TGTGCCAGCAGAGTAAACAGAGGGCCTGGCTACACCTTC. The encoded protein is CASRVNRGPGYTF.

CDR3 DNA: TGTGCCAGCAGCCCCCGGTCTGCGGGAGTGATGAATGAGCAGTTCTTC. Translating it yields CASSPRSAGVMNEQFF. This chain connects TRBV7-9 to TRBJ2-1; TRBD2 matches 7 bases. The CDR3 has 16 residues. Per germline, CDR1 SEHNR and CDR2 FQNEAQ (reference sequence). Trimming at V came to 5 bases and at J to 7 bases, leaving 14 bases not matched to a gene.

CDR3 loop: CASSDSGGNPPYEQYF. The CDR3 DNA reads TGCGCCAGCAGCGATAGCGGGGGCAACCCCCCCTACGAGCAGTACTTC. The chain uses TRBV5-1 and TRBJ2-7; 9 positions agree with TRBD2. Trimming at V came to 4 bases and at J to 2 bases, leaving 10 bases not matched to a gene. Germline values: CDR1 SGHRS, CDR2 YFSETQ. This CDR3 is built from 16 residues.